What follows is one TCR beta chain and its context. Its target is unknown. The data stem from a study of cytomegalovirus exposure and HLA in healthy donors. PCR employed 60 Vbeta and 13 Jbeta primers. Clones were read by immunoSEQ multiplex PCR, and TCRdb kept only the in-frame ones, dropping some. Of 100,000 to 150,000 clones in the sample, about 81% were seen once. Study outcomes and limitations: Across donors, presence/absence analyses took sequencing depth to be roughly uniform. A later analysis reported that several of the most significant clusters appeared to be linked to common viral pathogens, among them Epstein-Barr virus.

Though probably carrying unrecorded immune exposures, donors were nominally healthy at sampling. The receptor was derived from a woman aged 40 to 55 in good health and CMV-seropositive. The specimen sequenced was PBMCs.

CDR3 amino acids: CASSYPDRFGNQPQHF. DNA of the CDR3: TGTGCCAGCAGTTATCCAGACAGGTTCGGGAATCAGCCCCAGCATTTT. The chain is built from TRBV28 and TRBJ1-5; perhaps TRBD1 as D (6 bases). V lost 4 bases, J lost 4 bases, and 17 bases lay in between. There are 16 residues in the CDR3. Germline CDR1 reads MDHEN; CDR2 reads SYDVKM.